A single sample gave rise to the 10 T cell receptor beta chains below, sequenced in a study of blood T cell repertoires in COVID-19. Sequencing used immunoSEQ multiplex PCR; TCRdb keeps in-frame clones, though not all of them. The sample carries tens of thousands of clones, 75% to 85% recorded once. The sequenced material came from peripheral blood. These receptors all stem from a human donor in a cohort sampled during active COVID-19.

This sequence joins TRBV6-5 and TRBJ2-1; D uncertain. The CDR3 loop spans 15 amino acids. CDR1 is MNHEY and CDR2 is SVGAGI in the germline V gene. V lost 6 bases to trimming and J lost 0 bases, with 12 bases between them. The CDR3 sequence: CASRLDISSYNEQFF. CDR3 in DNA: TGTGCCAGCAGACTTGACATTAGCTCCTACAATGAGCAGTTCTTC.

The chain's CDR3 is CASSQVSGRARGAYEQYF. DNA of the CDR3: TGCGCCAGCAGCCAGGTTAGCGGGAGGGCCCGGGGGGCCTACGAGCAGTACTTC. V and J are TRBV5-1 and TRBJ2-7; 11 bases map to TRBD2. After removal of 4 bases from V and 2 bases from J, the junction contained 14 bases not matched to a gene. Germline CDR1 reads SGHRS; CDR2 reads YFSETQ. The CDR3 has 18 amino acids.

This sequence joins TRBV7-2 and TRBJ2-3; the D is unclear. This CDR3 region has 13 residues. Between the trimmed V and J ends, which lost 3 bases and 2 bases, there was a span of 6 bases. Germline V lookup: CDR1 SGHTA, CDR2 FQGNSA. The CDR3 nucleotides read TGTGCCAGCAGCTTGTCCTACACAGATACGCAGTATTTT. This codes for CASSLSYTDTQYF. The full variable domain, completed using reference TRBV7-2 and TRBJ2-3, is GAGVSQSPSNKVTEKGKDVELRCDPISGHTALYWYRQSLGQGLEFLIYFQGNSAPDKSGLPSDRFSAERTGGSVSTLTIQRTQQEDSAVYLCASSLSYTDTQYFGPGTRLTVL.

This sequence joins TRBV19 and TRBJ1-3, with TRBD1 identical over 7 bases. There are 17 residues in the CDR3. The germline CDR1 and CDR2 sequences are LNHDA and SQIVND (reference sequence). After removal of 6 bases from V and 0 bases from J, the junction contained 11 bases not matched to a gene. CDR3 amino acids: CASRRTGDADSGNTIYF. Here the CDR3 DNA reads TGTGCCAGTAGACGGACAGGTGACGCTGACTCTGGAAACACCATATATTTT.

V usage is TRBV9 and J usage is TRBJ2-7; 8 positions agree with TRBD2. Germline V CDR1 and CDR2: SGDLS, YYNGEE. V lost 2 bases, J lost 3 bases, and 4 bases stayed unmatched. The CDR3 totals 14 residues. The CDR3 DNA sequence: TGTGCCAGCAGCGTCTTCAGCGGGAGCTACGAGCAGTACTTC. It yields the protein CASSVFSGSYEQYF. Full variable domain (missing parts from reference TRBV9 and TRBJ2-7): DSGVTQTPKHLITATGQRVTLRCSPRSGDLSVYWYQQSLDQGLQFLIQYYNGEERAKGNILERFSAQQFPDLHSELNLSSLELGDSALYFCASSVFSGSYEQYFGPGTRLTVT.

J is TRBJ1-1 and V is TRBV5-1; D gene uncertain. The CDR3 covers 13 residues. Germline loops: CDR1 SGHRS, CDR2 YFSETQ. V was shortened by 0 bases and J by 1 base, with 4 bases between the two germline ends. The DNA of the CDR3 is TGCGCCAGCAGCTTGGCTTCGAACACTGAAGCTTTCTTT. This codes for CASSLASNTEAFF.

V is TRBV9 and J is TRBJ2-5; weak D call: TRBD2 (5 bases). Deletions cut 7 bases from V and 3 bases from J, with 13 bases between. This CDR3 region has 13 residues. Per germline, CDR1 SGDLS and CDR2 YYNGEE. Written as DNA, the CDR3 is TGTGCCAGCCCCAGCGGCCGCGAAGAGACCCAGTACTTC. Protein product: CASPSGREETQYF.

This clone was detected many times. J is TRBJ1-2 and V is TRBV5-1; 8 bases map to TRBD1. Germline CDR1 SGHRS, CDR2 YFSETQ. Losses at the gene ends were 1 base for V and 7 bases for J; bases not matched to a gene: 3. This CDR3 contains 13 residues. This chain's CDR3 is CASSLQGAVGYTF. The CDR3 DNA reads TGCGCCAGCAGCTTGCAGGGGGCGGTTGGCTACACCTTC. The whole variable domain, remainder taken from reference TRBV5-1 and TRBJ1-2, is KAGVTQTPRYLIKTRGQQVTLSCSPISGHRSVSWYQQTPGQGLQFLFEYFSETQRNKGNFPGRFSGRQFSNSRSEMNVSTLELGDSALYLCASSLQGAVGYTFGSGTRLTVV.

The CDR3 DNA is TGCGCCAGCAGCCTCGGAGTGGCCACCTACGAGCAGTACTTC. Its protein is CASSLGVATYEQYF. The chain is built from TRBV4-3 and TRBJ2-7; D ambiguous. V was pared by 4 bases and J by 2 bases, with 12 bases between. The CDR3 length is 14 residues. Per the germline V gene, CDR1 is LGHNA and CDR2 is YSLEER.

For the CDR3, the DNA is TGCGCCAGCAGCCAAGGGAGCTCGTACTATGGCTACACCTTC. Amino acid sequence: CASSQGSSYYGYTF. The chain has TRBV4-3 and TRBJ1-2; no reliable D call. Germline lookup yields CDR1 LGHNA and CDR2 YSLEER. The CDR3 loop spans 14 amino acids. The V and J ends lost 1 base and 3 bases respectively, with 9 bases between them.